These T cell receptor beta chains were read from a single sample in a study of beta chain features in type 1 diabetes. Method: immunoSEQ multiplex PCR; TCRdb's copy keeps in-frame clones and lacks some. The sample includes 300,000 to 350,000 clones, less than 15% of them seen just once. The sample consisted of central memory CD4+ T cells from blood. These receptors were taken from a man aged 25-45 years in good health. The CDR3 runs from the conserved cysteine through the conserved F or W. D genes are given only for firm matches. Rows may omit the clone size; those that give it use once, few, many or a size class.

TGTGCCAGTAGTGCCCGGGACTCCCAAGAGACCCAGTACTTC,CASSARDSQETQYF,-,TRBV19,few,TRBJ2-5
TGTGCCAGCAGTGGACAGGGGGACACCATATATTTT,CASSGQGDTIYF,TRBD1,TRBV6-5,few,TRBJ1-3
TGTGCCAGCAGTTTCCGGGGGGCGCACGATGGCTACACCTTC,CASSFRGAHDGYTF,-,TRBV27,-,TRBJ1-2
TGTGCCAGCAGCTTGAGTGGGTTGGGGACTGAAGCTTTCTTT,CASSLSGLGTEAFF,-,TRBV5-6,-,TRBJ1-1
TGTGCCAGCAGCCCCTTAGTGGGAGGGCCATACAATGAGCAGTTCTTC,CASSPLVGGPYNEQFF,TRBD2,TRBV7-3,few,TRBJ2-1
TGTGCCAGTAATCTACGTTTTTGGGAAAGGGAGTCCACTGAAGCTTTCTTT,CASNLRFWERESTEAFF,-,TRBV19,-,TRBJ1-1
TGTGCCAGCAGCCCCCGTGGACAGGGGATAGGCCAAGAGACCCAGTACTTC,CASSPRGQGIGQETQYF,TRBD1,TRBV9,-,TRBJ2-5
TGTGCCACCGACCAGGGAGGTGAGCAGTTCTTC,CATDQGGEQFF,-,TRBV6-5,few,TRBJ2-1
TGTGCCAGCAGTGATGTATCTCGACAGCCCCAACATGGCTACACCTTC,CASSDVSRQPQHGYTF,-,TRBV2,-,TRBJ1-2
TGCAGCGTTCCGTCAGCGGACAACACTGAAGCTTTCTTT,CSVPSADNTEAFF,-,TRBV29-1,few,TRBJ1-1
TGTGCCAGTAGTATCGGGCAGGGGAACTATGGCTACACCTTC,CASSIGQGNYGYTF,-,TRBV19,-,TRBJ1-2
TGCAGCGCCCTGGACAGTTTCACTAATGAAAAACTGTTTTTT,CSALDSFTNEKLFF,-,TRBV29-1,-,TRBJ1-4
TGTGCCAGCAGTTACTTTGGAAACCCGGCACCCAATGAGCAGTTCTTC,CASSYFGNPAPNEQFF,-,TRBV6-6,-,TRBJ2-1
TGTGCCAGCAGCCCAACCGGTGCGCATGGAGATACGCAGTATTTT,CASSPTGAHGDTQYF,-,TRBV7-2,many,TRBJ2-3
TGTGCCAGCAGCCGACGACTGGACAGGACCGAAAATGGAAACACCATATATTTT,CASSRRLDRTENGNTIYF,TRBD1,TRBV7-2,-,TRBJ1-3
TGTGCCAGCTCAACAGGGTCTGGAAACACCATATATTTT,CASSTGSGNTIYF,-,TRBV18,many,TRBJ1-3
TGTGCCAGCAGCTCAGAAGTAGGCGAGCAGTTCTTC,CASSSEVGEQFF,-,TRBV7-2,once,TRBJ2-1
TGTGCCAGCAGTTCGGACGCCGACGACGAGCAGTACTTC,CASSSDADDEQYF,-,TRBV7-7,-,TRBJ2-7
TGTGCCAGCAGCGGTTCCTCGGGCATCCTGAATGGCTACACCTTC,CASSGSSGILNGYTF,-,TRBV9,few,TRBJ1-2
TGCGCCAGCAGCCAAGGGTACAGGACAGATACGCAGTATTTT,CASSQGYRTDTQYF,-,TRBV4-1,few,TRBJ2-3
TGTGCCAGCTCCGGGACAGGGGGCCGGATCGGGGAGCTGTTTTTT,CASSGTGGRIGELFF,TRBD1,TRBV27,few,TRBJ2-2
TGTGCCAGCGGGCCCGGGCAAGAGACCCAGTACTTC,CASGPGQETQYF,-,TRBV9,few,TRBJ2-5
TGCGCCAGCAGCCATGGGGACAGCGGGGGGGTACAAGAGACCCAGTACTTC,CASSHGDSGGVQETQYF,TRBD2,TRBV4-3,-,TRBJ2-5
TGTGCCAGCAGCTATAGCGGGGGACAGAGCACCGAGGAGCTGTTTTTT,CASSYSGGQSTEELFF,TRBD2,TRBV7-2,-,TRBJ2-2
TGTGCCAGCAGCCAAGCGTCAAAGACCCAGTACTTC,CASSQASKTQYF,-,TRBV14,few,TRBJ2-5
TGTGCCAGCAGTGAAGCAGGGTCTGTTGGAGCTTTCTTT,CASSEAGSVGAFF,-,TRBV6-1,many,TRBJ1-1